Described below is a single T cell receptor (beta chain) sequence and its context. Seattle-derived patients entered the study during active infection and were followed longitudinally. The germline V and J ends were trimmed by 1 base and 5 bases, with 15 bases remaining between them. Per the germline V gene, CDR1 is MGHDK and CDR2 is SYGVNS. The CDR3 spans 15 residues. The sample belongs to a study of blood T cell repertoires in COVID-19. Overall study: PBMCs, B-cell-depleted T cells, or T cells were the source of the cDNA or gDNA that made up the material.

The authors' processing: Estimation of nucleated cell counts was performed using reference gene primer amplification. Data came from immunoSEQ multiplex PCR; TCRdb stores just in-frame clones and leaves some out. That table supplies the V and J calls and clone size; D and trimming were determined from the DNA. The data hold some 400,000 clones, with 80% to 90% observed a single time. What was sequenced was peripheral blood. The J gene is TRBJ2-7, the V gene TRBV25-1; maybe TRBD1 (6 bases). This receptor was obtained from a woman in her thirties with COVID-19, enrolled during active disease. The CDR3, as DNA: TGTGCCAGCAGTGAATCGACCAGGGGTCGGAACGAGCAGTACTTC. It encodes CASSESTRGRNEQYF.